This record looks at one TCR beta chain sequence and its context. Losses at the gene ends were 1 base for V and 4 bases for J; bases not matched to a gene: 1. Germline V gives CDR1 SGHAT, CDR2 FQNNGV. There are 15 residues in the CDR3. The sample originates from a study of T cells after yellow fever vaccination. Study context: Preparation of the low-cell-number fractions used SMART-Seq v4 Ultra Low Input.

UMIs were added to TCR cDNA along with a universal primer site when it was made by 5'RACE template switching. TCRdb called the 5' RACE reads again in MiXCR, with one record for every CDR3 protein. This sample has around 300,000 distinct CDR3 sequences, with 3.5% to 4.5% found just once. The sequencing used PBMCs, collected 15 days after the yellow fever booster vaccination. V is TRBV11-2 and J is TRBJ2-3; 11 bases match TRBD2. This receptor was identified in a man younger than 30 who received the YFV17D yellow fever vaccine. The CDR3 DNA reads TGTGCCAGCAGCTTAGTACTAGCGGGGGCAGATACGCAGTATTTT. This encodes CASSLVLAGADTQYF.